These T cell receptor beta chains were read from a single sample in a study of blood T cell repertoires in COVID-19. Libraries were prepared by immunoSEQ multiplex PCR; TCRdb keeps only in-frame clonotypes and omits some of them. In the table there are roughly 200,000 clones, less than 90% of which are singletons. The sequenced sample consisted of PBMCs or T cells enriched from blood (not recorded which). The receptors originated from a woman aged 50 to 65 in a cohort exposed to, infected with or recovered from COVID-19 (not recorded which). Both conserved end residues are part of each CDR3. Each record gives: V gene, clone size, D gene, J gene, CDR3 protein, CDR3 DNA. D genes are given only for firm matches. Some rows have no size entry. The others give once, few or many, or a class for an expanded clone.

>TRBV6-1|.|TRBD2|TRBJ2-1
CASSEGGTGEQFF
TGTGCCAGCAGTGAGGGGGGGACCGGTGAGCAGTTCTTC
>TRBV10-3|few|.|TRBJ1-1
CAISGIGGRDTEAFF
TGTGCCATCAGTGGCATCGGGGGGAGAGACACTGAAGCTTTCTTT
>TRBV5-1|.|TRBD1|TRBJ2-4
CASSPDREYDIQYF
TGCGCCAGCAGTCCGGACAGGGAATATGACATTCAGTACTTC
>TRBV10-1|.|.|TRBJ2-3
CASSELGAGTDTQYF
TGCGCCAGCAGTGAGTTGGGGGCCGGCACAGATACGCAGTATTTT
>TRBV5-4|.|TRBD2|TRBJ2-1
CASSLSGGNYNEQFF
TGTGCCAGCAGCCTTAGCGGGGGGAATTACAATGAGCAGTTCTTC
>TRBV28|once|.|TRBJ1-1
CASSSNREVVAFF
TGTGCCAGCAGTTCTAACAGGGAAGTGGTAGCTTTCTTT
>TRBV5-6|.|TRBD1|TRBJ2-1
CASKGQVAFNEQFF
TGTGCCAGCAAGGGACAGGTGGCTTTCAATGAGCAGTTCTTC
>TRBV6-5|.|.|TRBJ1-2
CASSYDDRTYGYTF
TGTGCCAGCAGTTACGACGACAGGACTTATGGCTACACCTTC
>TRBV4-2|once|.|TRBJ1-4
CASSQEVARAEEKLFF
TGTGCCAGCAGCCAAGAGGTTGCGAGGGCGGAGGAAAAACTGTTTTTT
>TRBV4-1|.|TRBD1|TRBJ2-7
CASSPQDRVAYEQYF
TGCGCCAGCAGCCCCCAGGACAGGGTGGCCTACGAGCAGTACTTC